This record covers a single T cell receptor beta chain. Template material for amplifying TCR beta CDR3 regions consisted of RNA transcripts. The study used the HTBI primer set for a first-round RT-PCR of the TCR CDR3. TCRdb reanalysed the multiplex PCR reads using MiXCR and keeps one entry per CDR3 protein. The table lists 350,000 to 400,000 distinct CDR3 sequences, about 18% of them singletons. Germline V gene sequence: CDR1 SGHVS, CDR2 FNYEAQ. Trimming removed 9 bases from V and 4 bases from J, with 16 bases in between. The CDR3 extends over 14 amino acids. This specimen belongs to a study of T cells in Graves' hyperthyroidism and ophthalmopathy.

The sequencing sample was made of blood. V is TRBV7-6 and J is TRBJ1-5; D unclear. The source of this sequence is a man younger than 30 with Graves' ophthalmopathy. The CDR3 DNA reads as TGTGCCAGTAGTATCGTCCAGGCGAATCAGCCCCAGCATTTT. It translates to CASSIVQANQPQHF.